This T cell receptor (beta chain) was obtained from a study of T cell repertoires and HLA-DP antigens. The overall study: Donor ages ranged from 18-to-29 to 60-to-69; two men, one woman.

Worth noting for this clone: Its matching antigen is unknown.

Measured with immunoSEQ multiplex PCR; TCRdb has only the in-frame clones, and not every one. Of around 100,000 clones listed, 92% are singletons. Per the germline V gene, CDR1 is SGHRS and CDR2 is YFSETQ. Deletions cut 0 bases from V and 8 bases from J, with 11 bases between. The CDR3 is 14 amino acids. The origin of this receptor is a woman between 18 and 30 years old in good health and CMV-seronegative. Input material: CD4+ T cells from PBMCs. The chain carries TRBV5-1 and TRBJ1-4; D gene ambiguous. The CDR3 coding sequence is TGCGCCAGCAGCTTGGGAGGGAATCAAGAAAAACTGTTTTTT. It is translated as CASSLGGNQEKLFF.